One and the same sample provided the 8 T cell receptor beta chains below, sequenced in a study of shared T cell receptors in the human thymus. The protocol was immunoSEQ multiplex PCR, while the TCRdb copy is restricted to in-frame clones and leaves out a portion. The table shows approximately 660,000 clones, with around nine tenths occurring only once. The same specimen was also included in a second study, on human thymus T cells.

The specimen sequenced was thymocytes. The receptors derive from a boy younger than two with a congenital heart defect.

The rearrangement links TRBV5-5 to TRBJ2-7; 8 bases agree with TRBD1. CDR1 SGHKS and CDR2 YYEKEE come from the germline V gene (reference sequence). V shed 4 bases, J shed 5 bases, and the junction held 8 bases outside the gene matches. This CDR3 is built from 14 residues. The CDR3 sequence is CASSLRTGFDEQYF. CDR3 nucleotide sequence: TGTGCCAGCAGCCTCCGGACAGGGTTCGACGAGCAGTACTTC.

V gene TRBV5-6 combines with J gene TRBJ2-1, with D possibly TRBD2 on 7 matching bases. Per germline, CDR1 SGHDT and CDR2 YYEEEE. V was pared by 3 bases and J by 2 bases, with 12 bases between. The CDR3 is 15 amino acids. This CDR3 is CASSWGREPYNEQFF. The CDR3 bases are TGTGCCAGCAGCTGGGGGCGGGAGCCCTACAATGAGCAGTTCTTC.

This clone came up a few times. The genes are TRBV9 and TRBJ2-2, with 9 bases fitting TRBD1. The germline gives CDR1 SGDLS, CDR2 YYNGEE. The trim removed 2 bases at V and 6 bases at J, leaving 8 bases unmatched. The CDR3 contains 16 residues. CDR3: CASSVAGTGWAGELFF. DNA for the CDR3: TGTGCCAGCAGCGTTGCCGGGACAGGGTGGGCCGGGGAGCTGTTTTTT.

V gene TRBV30 combines with J gene TRBJ2-5; D perhaps matches TRBD2 (5 bases). This CDR3 spans 14 amino acids. V gave up 3 bases and J gave up 1 base, with 12 bases separating them. CDR1 and CDR2 from the germline V gene are GTSNPN and SVGIG (reference sequence). The chain's CDR3 is CAWSPDWIQETQYF. CDR3 sequence (DNA): TGTGCCTGGAGCCCGGACTGGATCCAAGAGACCCAGTACTTC.

This rearrangement joins TRBV19 to TRBJ2-3; TRBD2 matches 9 bases. The CDR3 covers 14 residues. Germline CDR1 is LNHDA and CDR2 is SQIVND (reference sequence). The trim removed 6 bases at V and 5 bases at J, leaving 6 bases unmatched. CDR3 sequence (DNA): TGTGCCAGTAGGGCGGCGGGAGGGCAAGATACGCAGTATTTT. Translation gives CASRAAGGQDTQYF.

Regarding this clone: The sample contains more than one DNA sequence encoding this CDR3. This rearrangement joins TRBV6-5 to TRBJ2-1; D is possibly TRBD2 (6 bases). The CDR3 covers 16 residues. Germline lookup yields CDR1 MNHEY and CDR2 SVGAGI. The germline V and J ends were trimmed by 2 bases and 7 bases, with 18 bases remaining between them. CDR3 DNA: TGTGCCAGCAGTTACGCCGGAGGGCCGCGGGGAAATGAGCAGTTCTTC. Translation: CASSYAGGPRGNEQFF.

The genes are TRBV5-1 and TRBJ1-2; D not resolved. CDR1 is SGHRS, CDR2 YFSETQ, per germline. The V end was cut by 8 bases, the J end by 4 bases, with 18 bases between. The CDR3 runs to 14 residues. CDR3 sequence: CASSPRAGVYGYTF. The CDR3, as DNA: TGCGCCAGTTCCCCGCGGGCGGGTGTCTATGGCTACACCTTC.

V gene TRBV7-9 combines with J gene TRBJ1-4; D gene unclear. The CDR3 has 17 amino acids. V lost 1 base and J lost 4, with 16 bases in between. CDR1 and CDR2 from the germline V gene are SEHNR and FQNEAQ (reference sequence). In nucleotides, the CDR3 is TGTGCCAGCAGCTTAGGTCTTCGGACGGAGGATAATGAAAAACTGTTTTTT. Translated: CASSLGLRTEDNEKLFF.